One and the same sample provided the 24 T cell receptor beta chains below, sequenced in a study of early T cells in non-severe SARS-CoV-2 infection. In TCRdb, the 5' RACE reads were re-called with MiXCR into one record per CDR3 protein. The data hold about 48,000 distinct CDR3 sequences, with roughly 5.5% observed a single time. Sequencing was done on a sample of whole blood. The receptors stem from an adult who was a healthcare worker with PCR-confirmed SARS-CoV-2 infection or an uninfected control (not recorded which).

The chain employs TRBV5-1 and TRBJ1-2; maybe TRBD1 (5 bases). V lost 4 bases and J lost 6, with 28 bases in between. CDR3 length: 18 residues. Germline V gene data show CDR1 as SGHRS and CDR2 as YFSETQ. CDR3: CASSQLPRPPGTRHGYTF. The CDR3, as DNA: TGCGCCAGCAGCCAACTGCCGAGACCCCCCGGGACGCGGCATGGCTACACCTTC.

The chain carries TRBV6-2 or TRBV6-3 and TRBJ2-7, with D uncertain. The V gene lost 1 base and the J gene lost 0 bases, with 10 bases spanning the gap. The CDR3 is 15 amino acids. In germline, CDR1 is MNHEY, CDR2 SVGEGT. The CDR3: CASSYFPGSSYEQYF. CDR3 bases: TGTGCCAGCAGTTACTTCCCAGGTAGCTCCTACGAGCAGTACTTC.

This clonotype was detected many times. The V and J genes are TRBV4-2 and TRBJ2-3; 12 bases line up with TRBD2. The CDR3 is 20 amino acids. V shed 0 bases, J shed 1 base, and the junction held 11 bases outside the gene matches. Germline V gene data show CDR1 as LGHNA and CDR2 as YNFKEQ. Written as DNA, the CDR3 is TGTGCCAGCAGCCAAGAACCCACTAGCGGGAGGACGCGACGCACAGATACGCAGTATTTT. Translated, it gives CASSQEPTSGRTRRTDTQYF.

A few counts support this clonotype. J is TRBJ1-2 and V is TRBV10-2; D perhaps matches TRBD1 (6 bases). Germline CDR1 is WSHSY and CDR2 is SAAADI. Between the trimmed V and J ends, which lost 2 bases and 2 bases, there was a span of 12 bases. The CDR3 is made up of 15 amino acids. The CDR3 loop is CASSEPGGTNYGYTF. The CDR3 DNA is TGCGCCAGCAGTGAGCCGGGGGGCACAAACTATGGCTACACCTTC.

This clonotype was observed a handful of times. The chain recombines TRBV12-3 or TRBV12-4 with TRBJ2-1; the D is unclear. The CDR3 covers 13 residues. V lost 7 bases and J 9 bases, leaving 16 bases between the germline ends. The CDR3, as DNA: TGTGCCAGCACCCCCGAAGGCCCCGGTGAGCAGTTCTTC. It translates to CASTPEGPGEQFF.

In its sample, this clonotype was seen many times. The J gene is TRBJ2-3, the V gene TRBV12-3 or TRBV12-4; D is perhaps TRBD1 (5 bases). V was cut by 3 bases and J by 3 bases, with 10 bases left in between. This CDR3 region has 14 residues. For the CDR3, the DNA is TGTGCCAGCAGTTTTAGCAGGGTAACAGATACGCAGTATTTT. Translated: CASSFSRVTDTQYF.

This clonotype occurred a few times. The chain uses TRBV25-1 and TRBJ1-1; 7 positions agree with TRBD1. Germline values: CDR1 MGHDK, CDR2 SYGVNS. Losses at the gene ends were 4 bases for V and 6 bases for J; bases not matched to a gene: 8. The CDR3 loop spans 14 amino acids. CDR3 coding DNA: TGTGCCAGCAGTGGGCGACAGGGAGGGGCTGAAGCTTTCTTT. This encodes CASSGRQGGAEAFF.

At least ten counts were recorded for this clonotype. CDR3 in DNA: TGTGCCAGCAGCTTGGACGGTTATTCACCCCTCCACTTT. Residues: CASSLDGYSPLHF. The V and J genes are TRBV7-9 and TRBJ1-6; D is ambiguous. Germline V gives CDR1 SEHNR, CDR2 FQNEAQ (reference sequence). This CDR3 comprises 13 residues. Trimming shortened V by 3 bases and J by 8 bases, and 8 bases separated the two germline ends.

Notes on this clonotype: A much bigger clone sits one base away, suggesting this may be a read error. The CDR3: CANSLAKGYEQYF. The CDR3 coding sequence is TGCGCCAACAGCTTGGCCAAGGGGTACGAGCAGTACTTC. The rearrangement joins TRBV5-1 to TRBJ2-7; D possibly corresponds to TRBD1 (5 bases). This CDR3 has 13 amino acids. The germline gives CDR1 SGHRS, CDR2 YFSETQ.

This clonotype has a count of ten or more. The chain carries TRBV7-3 and TRBJ1-1, with 8 nucleotides matching TRBD1. This CDR3 region has 13 residues. With V trimmed by 5 bases and J by 5 bases, 4 bases remained unmatched. CDR1 SGHTA and CDR2 FQGTGA come from the germline V gene. CDR3 sequence reads: CASSPGGRTEAFF. CDR3 sequence (DNA): TGTGCCAGCAGCCCAGGGGGCAGGACTGAAGCTTTCTTT.

This clonotype was seen ten or more times. The J gene is TRBJ1-5, the V gene TRBV7-2, with 7 bases lining up with TRBD1. Germline V gene data show CDR1 as SGHTA and CDR2 as FQGNSA. The CDR3 runs 15 residues. J gave up 2 bases and V 4 bases, and 5 bases lay outside the gene matches. The CDR3 protein is CASSWRTGGNQPQHF. The DNA for the CDR3 is TGTGCCAGCAGCTGGCGTACAGGGGGCAATCAGCCCCAGCATTTT.

The genes are TRBV9 and TRBJ2-3; perhaps TRBD2 as D (5 bases). V was pared by 7 bases and J by 0 bases, with 9 bases between. The CDR3 sequence is 13 residues long. Per the germline V gene, CDR1 is SGDLS and CDR2 is YYNGEE. The CDR3 spells CASDYISTDTQYF. The CDR3 nucleotides read TGTGCCAGCGACTACATTAGCACAGATACGCAGTATTTT.

This clonotype has at least ten counts. The gene calls are TRBV7-2 and TRBJ2-2, with TRBD1 identical over 7 bases. CDR3 length: 15 amino acids. The germline V gene encodes CDR1 SGHTA and CDR2 FQGNSA. V lost 0 bases and J lost 6; bases outside the gene matches: 4. The CDR3 coding sequence is TGTGCCAGCAGCTTAGCGAAAGGACAGGCCGGGGAGCTGTTTTTT. As protein: CASSLAKGQAGELFF.

Ten or more counts support this clonotype. In DNA form, the CDR3 reads TGTGCCAGCAGTTACGGACAGAGCTTGACCCCCACTCAGCCCCAGCATTTT. This encodes CASSYGQSLTPTQPQHF. The chain has TRBV6-2 or TRBV6-3 and TRBJ1-5, with D maybe TRBD1 (6 bases). The CDR3 length is 17 residues. V lost 2 bases and J 6 bases, leaving 20 bases between the germline ends. Germline V gene data show CDR1 as MNHEY and CDR2 as SVGEGT.

This clonotype was found a few times. The V and J genes are TRBV2 and TRBJ1-1; weak D call: TRBD1 (5 bases). This CDR3 is built from 11 residues. CDR1 is SNHLY, CDR2 FYNNEI, per germline. The V end lost 3 bases, the J end lost 14 bases, and 13 bases lay between the germline ends. The CDR3 coding sequence is TGTGCCAGCAGTGAGACCTGGGACGCATTCTTT. The encoded protein is CASSETWDAFF.

The chain carries TRBV5-6 and TRBJ2-7; the D gene is possibly TRBD1 (6 bases). In germline, CDR1 is SGHDT, CDR2 YYEEEE. The CDR3 runs 12 residues. V shed 7 bases and J shed 2 bases, with 10 bases lying between them. The CDR3 coding sequence is TGTGCCAGCTTGGACAGTGCCTACGAGCAGTACTTC. It encodes CASLDSAYEQYF.

This clonotype has ten or more counts. The chain couples TRBV4-2 to TRBJ2-1; no definite D call. CDR1 is LGHNA, CDR2 YNFKEQ, per germline. This CDR3 is built from 13 residues. Trimming took 0 bases from V and 7 from J, leaving 7 bases between them. This CDR3 is CASSQDLLNEQFF. CDR3 DNA sequence: TGTGCCAGCAGCCAAGATTTGCTTAATGAGCAGTTCTTC.

The table lists this clonotype with many counts. J is TRBJ2-6 and V is TRBV10-3; D might be TRBD1 (5 bases). The CDR3 extends over 14 amino acids. Trimming shortened V by 10 bases and J by 0 bases, and 10 bases separated the two germline ends. Germline V gene sequence: CDR1 ENHRY, CDR2 SYGVKD. The CDR3 DNA sequence: TGTGCCACCAAGACAGCCTCTGGGGCCAACGTCCTGACTTTC. It encodes CATKTASGANVLTF.

The rearrangement joins TRBV19 to TRBJ2-5; the D gene is possibly TRBD1 (6 bases). The CDR3 totals 15 residues. Trimming left V 2 bases short and J 1 base short, with 11 bases between. Germline V gene sequence: CDR1 LNHDA, CDR2 SQIVND (reference sequence). The CDR3 region is CASSISQGGQETQYF. The DNA for the CDR3 is TGTGCCAGTAGTATAAGTCAAGGGGGCCAAGAGACCCAGTACTTC.

CDR3 sequence: CASSEQGATDTQYF. As DNA, the CDR3 is TGTGCCAGCAGTGAACAGGGAGCCACAGATACGCAGTATTTT. The rearrangement uses TRBV2 and TRBJ2-3; perhaps D is TRBD1 or TRBD2 (5 bases each). Trimming pared 2 bases from V and 2 bases from J, leaving 8 bases between. Germline lookup yields CDR1 SNHLY and CDR2 FYNNEI. This CDR3 is 14 amino acids long.

This clonotype has at least ten counts. The chain recombines TRBV9 with TRBJ2-5, with TRBD1 matching 7 bases. J lost 2 bases, V lost 3 bases, and 7 bases had no gene match. CDR3 size: 15 residues. Germline V gene data show CDR1 as SGDLS and CDR2 as YYNGEE. As DNA, the CDR3 is TGTGCCAGCAGCGCAGGGGGTTTCGGACAAGAGACCCAGTACTTC. It encodes CASSAGGFGQETQYF.

This clonotype was seen more than once but under ten times. The chain has TRBV7-2 and TRBJ2-6; D gene unclear. CDR3 size: 13 residues. Germline CDR1 reads SGHTA; CDR2 reads FQGNSA. The V gene lost 1 base and the J gene lost 3 bases, with 1 base spanning the gap. CDR3: CASSLGGANVLTF. The CDR3 DNA follows: TGTGCCAGCAGCTTAGGTGGGGCCAACGTCCTGACTTTC.

This clonotype was recorded many times. V and J are TRBV29-1 and TRBJ2-7, with 7 bases lining up with TRBD1. Germline V lookup: CDR1 SQVTM, CDR2 ANQGSEA. The ends lost 0 bases at V and 7 bases at J; junction bases unmatched: 9. The CDR3 is 14 residues long. CDR3 sequence (DNA): TGCAGCGTTGAAGATAGTGGGCAGGGGGATGAGCAGTACTTC. Its protein product is CSVEDSGQGDEQYF.

This clonotype was observed at least ten times. This chain connects TRBV7-8 to TRBJ2-3; 11 positions agree with TRBD2. With 5 bases clipped from V and 3 bases from J, the junction kept 4 bases outside the gene matches. The CDR3 contains 15 residues. The germline CDR1 and CDR2 sequences are SGHVS and FQNEAQ. CDR3 in amino acids: CASSTSGSKTDTQYF. The CDR3 DNA is TGTGCCAGCAGCACTAGCGGGAGTAAAACAGATACGCAGTATTTT.